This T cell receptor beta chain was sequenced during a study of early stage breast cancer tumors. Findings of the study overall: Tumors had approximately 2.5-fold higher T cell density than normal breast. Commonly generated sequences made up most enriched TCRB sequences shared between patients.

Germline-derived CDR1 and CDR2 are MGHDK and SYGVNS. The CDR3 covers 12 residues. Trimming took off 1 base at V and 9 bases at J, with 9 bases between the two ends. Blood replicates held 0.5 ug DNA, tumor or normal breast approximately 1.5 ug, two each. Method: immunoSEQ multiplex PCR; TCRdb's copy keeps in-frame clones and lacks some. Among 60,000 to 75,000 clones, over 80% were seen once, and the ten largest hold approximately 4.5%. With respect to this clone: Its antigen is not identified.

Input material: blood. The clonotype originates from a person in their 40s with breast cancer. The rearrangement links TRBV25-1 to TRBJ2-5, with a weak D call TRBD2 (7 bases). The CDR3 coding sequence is TGTGCCAGCAGTGAATCGGGGGGCCCCCAGTACTTC. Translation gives CASSESGGPQYF.